A selection of T cell receptor beta chains follows, all from one sample in a study of cytomegalovirus exposure and HLA in healthy donors. Sequencing used immunoSEQ multiplex PCR; TCRdb keeps in-frame clones, though not all of them. The repertoire holds about 76,000 clones, with 72% as singletons. The sample was PBMCs. The receptors come from a man aged 55 to 70 in good health and CMV-seropositive. CDR3s include the opening cysteine and the closing phenylalanine or tryptophan. The D gene is left open where the match is weak. Where a row states a size, it is once, few, many or the class of an expanded clone; other rows omit it.

v_call: TRBV6-1
clone_size: NA
j_call: TRBJ1-3
d_call: NA
cdr3_aa: CASRWTEGNTIYF
cdr3_nt: TGTGCCAGCAGGTGGACTGAGGGAAACACCATATATTTT

v_call: TRBV28
clone_size: NA
j_call: TRBJ2-7
d_call: TRBD1
cdr3_aa: CASSSPTGVDLWEQYF
cdr3_nt: TGTGCCAGCAGTTCCCCGACAGGGGTCGACTTGTGGGAGCAGTACTTC

v_call: TRBV11-2
clone_size: NA
j_call: TRBJ1-2
d_call: NA
cdr3_aa: CASSYQRTANYGYTF
cdr3_nt: TGTGCCAGCAGCTACCAACGGACAGCTAACTATGGCTACACCTTC

v_call: TRBV27
clone_size: NA
j_call: TRBJ2-5
d_call: TRBD1
cdr3_aa: CASSHRTGKVQETQYF
cdr3_nt: TGTGCCAGCAGTCACCGGACAGGGAAAGTCCAAGAGACCCAGTACTTC

v_call: TRBV11-2
clone_size: NA
j_call: TRBJ2-1
d_call: NA
cdr3_aa: CASRGRGPEFF
cdr3_nt: TGTGCCAGCAGGGGGCGGGGGCCGGAGTTCTTC

v_call: TRBV10-3
clone_size: NA
j_call: TRBJ2-1
d_call: TRBD1
cdr3_aa: CAISDRGLDSYNEQFF
cdr3_nt: TGTGCCATCAGTGATAGGGGGCTGGACTCCTACAATGAGCAGTTCTTC

v_call: TRBV5-6
clone_size: NA
j_call: TRBJ2-3
d_call: NA
cdr3_aa: CASSLGRQRAGADTQYF
cdr3_nt: TGTGCCAGCAGCTTGGGTCGTCAGCGGGCGGGCGCAGATACGCAGTATTTT

v_call: TRBV19
clone_size: once
j_call: TRBJ2-7
d_call: NA
cdr3_aa: CASSISFGIPYEQYF
cdr3_nt: TGTGCCAGTAGTATAAGTTTCGGGATCCCCTACGAGCAGTACTTC

v_call: TRBV21-1
clone_size: NA
j_call: TRBJ1-3
d_call: NA
cdr3_aa: CASSKESPGGSGNTIYF
cdr3_nt: TGTGCCAGCAGCAAAGAGTCCCCAGGGGGCAGTGGAAACACCATATATTTT

v_call: TRBV6-5
clone_size: once
j_call: TRBJ2-3
d_call: TRBD2
cdr3_aa: CASSAGAGGDTQYF
cdr3_nt: TGTGCCAGCAGCGCCGGAGCGGGGGGAGATACGCAGTATTTT

v_call: TRBV6-5
clone_size: NA
j_call: TRBJ2-7
d_call: NA
cdr3_aa: CASRQINRDEQYF
cdr3_nt: TGTGCCAGCAGACAAATTAACAGGGACGAGCAGTACTTC

v_call: TRBV9
clone_size: NA
j_call: TRBJ1-1
d_call: NA
cdr3_aa: CASSVAGKMTVNTEAFF
cdr3_nt: TGTGCCAGCAGCGTAGCCGGAAAGATGACAGTTAACACTGAAGCTTTCTTT

v_call: TRBV7-9
clone_size: few
j_call: TRBJ1-2
d_call: NA
cdr3_aa: CSSSLDYGSYGYTF
cdr3_nt: TGTTCCAGCAGCTTAGACTACGGTTCTTATGGCTACACCTTC

v_call: TRBV6-1
clone_size: NA
j_call: TRBJ2-1
d_call: NA
cdr3_aa: CASSALESSYNEQFF
cdr3_nt: TGTGCCAGCAGTGCCCTCGAGAGCTCCTACAATGAGCAGTTCTTC

v_call: TRBV9
clone_size: few
j_call: TRBJ1-1
d_call: TRBD1
cdr3_aa: CASSVGTANTEAFF
cdr3_nt: TGTGCCAGCAGCGTCGGGACAGCAAACACTGAAGCTTTCTTT

v_call: TRBV9
clone_size: NA
j_call: TRBJ2-5
d_call: TRBD2
cdr3_aa: CASSVALAGELETQYF
cdr3_nt: TGTGCCAGCAGCGTAGCCCTAGCGGGTGAATTAGAGACCCAGTACTTC

v_call: TRBV5-1
clone_size: few
j_call: TRBJ2-5
d_call: TRBD1
cdr3_aa: CASSPNRGQETQYF
cdr3_nt: TGCGCCAGCAGCCCCAACAGGGGACAAGAGACCCAGTACTTC

v_call: TRBV14
clone_size: NA
j_call: TRBJ2-2
d_call: TRBD2
cdr3_aa: CASSLSYGLAGGNGELFF
cdr3_nt: TGTGCCAGCAGCCTCTCCTACGGATTAGCGGGAGGTAACGGGGAGCTGTTTTTT

v_call: TRBV11-3
clone_size: NA
j_call: TRBJ2-1
d_call: NA
cdr3_aa: CASSLVRGNEQFF
cdr3_nt: TGTGCCAGCAGCTTAGTTCGAGGCAATGAGCAGTTCTTC

v_call: TRBV5-1
clone_size: NA
j_call: TRBJ1-1
d_call: TRBD1
cdr3_aa: CASSKGGFTEAFF
cdr3_nt: TGCGCCAGCAGTAAAGGGGGCTTCACTGAAGCTTTCTTT

v_call: TRBV18
clone_size: NA
j_call: TRBJ2-1
d_call: TRBD2
cdr3_aa: CASSLPRGGYNEQFF
cdr3_nt: TGTGCCAGCTCCCTCCCTCGCGGGGGCTACAATGAGCAGTTCTTC

v_call: TRBV15
clone_size: NA
j_call: TRBJ2-7
d_call: NA
cdr3_aa: CATSGASNYEQYF
cdr3_nt: TGTGCCACTTCGGGAGCTAGCAACTACGAGCAGTACTTC

v_call: TRBV5-4
clone_size: few
j_call: TRBJ1-1
d_call: NA
cdr3_aa: CASSFREENTEAFF
cdr3_nt: TGTGCCAGCAGCTTTAGGGAGGAGAACACTGAAGCTTTCTTT

v_call: TRBV7-8
clone_size: few
j_call: TRBJ1-5
d_call: NA
cdr3_aa: CASSVGRGAGGQPQHF
cdr3_nt: TGTGCCAGCAGCGTAGGGCGGGGGGCGGGAGGTCAGCCCCAGCATTTT

v_call: TRBV27
clone_size: NA
j_call: TRBJ2-7
d_call: TRBD2
cdr3_aa: CASSLGATSGTWEQYF
cdr3_nt: TGTGCCAGCAGTTTAGGGGCGACTAGCGGGACGTGGGAGCAGTACTTC

v_call: TRBV9
clone_size: NA
j_call: TRBJ2-1
d_call: TRBD2
cdr3_aa: CASSAGAGNEQFF
cdr3_nt: TGTGCCAGCAGCGCGGGAGCGGGGAATGAGCAGTTCTTC

v_call: TRBV2
clone_size: NA
j_call: TRBJ2-5
d_call: TRBD2
cdr3_aa: CASSGILAGRETQYF
cdr3_nt: TGTGCCAGCAGTGGTATACTAGCGGGAAGGGAGACCCAGTACTTC

v_call: TRBV5-4
clone_size: NA
j_call: TRBJ2-1
d_call: NA
cdr3_aa: CASSPGGGSSYNEQFF
cdr3_nt: TGTGCCAGCAGCCCCGGAGGAGGGAGCTCCTACAATGAGCAGTTCTTC

v_call: TRBV5-1
clone_size: NA
j_call: TRBJ2-3
d_call: TRBD2
cdr3_aa: CASSPGGTTSTDTQYF
cdr3_nt: TGCGCCAGCAGCCCGGGGGGGACTACTAGCACAGATACGCAGTATTTT

v_call: TRBV7-6
clone_size: once
j_call: TRBJ1-6
d_call: NA
cdr3_aa: CASSPFGGVTNSPLHF
cdr3_nt: TGTGCCAGCAGCCCCTTCGGGGGTGTAACCAATTCACCCCTCCACTTT

v_call: TRBV28
clone_size: NA
j_call: TRBJ2-1
d_call: NA
cdr3_aa: CASSFLAPTYNEQFF
cdr3_nt: TGTGCCAGCAGTTTTCTAGCGCCCACCTACAATGAGCAGTTCTTC

v_call: TRBV5-1
clone_size: NA
j_call: TRBJ2-1
d_call: NA
cdr3_aa: CASSLDGPSEQFF
cdr3_nt: TGCGCCAGCAGCTTGGATGGTCCGAGTGAGCAGTTCTTC

v_call: TRBV28
clone_size: NA
j_call: TRBJ1-5
d_call: NA
cdr3_aa: CASSRPIRSSAQHF
cdr3_nt: TGTGCCAGCAGCCGCCCAATACGATCTTCGGCCCAGCATTTT

v_call: TRBV28
clone_size: NA
j_call: TRBJ2-3
d_call: TRBD1
cdr3_aa: CASSTPRDRAEDTQYF
cdr3_nt: TGTGCCAGCAGTACCCCCCGGGACAGGGCTGAAGATACGCAGTATTTT

v_call: TRBV15
clone_size: few
j_call: TRBJ2-7
d_call: NA
cdr3_aa: CATSRDRATYYEQYF
cdr3_nt: TGTGCCACCAGCAGAGACCGAGCCACGTACTACGAGCAGTACTTC

v_call: TRBV5-1
clone_size: once
j_call: TRBJ2-5
d_call: TRBD2
cdr3_aa: CASSATSGGYQETQYF
cdr3_nt: TGCGCCAGCAGCGCTACTAGCGGGGGGTACCAAGAGACCCAGTACTTC

v_call: TRBV4-1
clone_size: NA
j_call: TRBJ2-7
d_call: TRBD2
cdr3_aa: CASSQEAPGGSGGYEQYF
cdr3_nt: TGCGCCAGCAGCCAAGAAGCACCCGGGGGTAGCGGGGGATACGAGCAGTACTTC

v_call: TRBV28
clone_size: NA
j_call: TRBJ2-1
d_call: NA
cdr3_aa: CASRSKASLYRVGQFF
cdr3_nt: TGTGCCAGCAGATCCAAAGCGAGCCTCTACAGGGTTGGGCAGTTCTTC

v_call: TRBV28
clone_size: few
j_call: TRBJ2-1
d_call: NA
cdr3_aa: CASISAYLADEQFF
cdr3_nt: TGTGCCAGCATTTCGGCCTACCTGGCGGATGAGCAGTTCTTC

v_call: TRBV5-5
clone_size: few
j_call: TRBJ2-2
d_call: NA
cdr3_aa: CASSGDSNTGELFF
cdr3_nt: TGTGCCAGCAGCGGGGACTCCAACACCGGGGAGCTGTTTTTT

v_call: TRBV18
clone_size: few
j_call: TRBJ2-2
d_call: TRBD1
cdr3_aa: CASSAQGPANTGELFF
cdr3_nt: TGTGCCAGCTCAGCACAGGGGCCGGCGAACACCGGGGAGCTGTTTTTT

v_call: TRBV2
clone_size: NA
j_call: TRBJ2-5
d_call: TRBD1
cdr3_aa: CASRTGGGGETQYF
cdr3_nt: TGTGCCAGCAGGACAGGGGGCGGGGGAGAGACCCAGTACTTC

v_call: TRBV4-2
clone_size: few
j_call: TRBJ2-5
d_call: TRBD2
cdr3_aa: CASGEGQETQYF
cdr3_nt: TGTGCCAGCGGGGAGGGCCAGGAGACCCAGTACTTC

v_call: TRBV30
clone_size: NA
j_call: TRBJ2-2
d_call: TRBD2
cdr3_aa: CAWSVLGLGAGELFF
cdr3_nt: TGTGCCTGGAGTGTACTGGGACTAGGAGCCGGGGAGCTGTTTTTT

v_call: TRBV19
clone_size: NA
j_call: TRBJ2-7
d_call: NA
cdr3_aa: CASSIRQTYEQYF
cdr3_nt: TGTGCCAGTAGTATCCGACAGACCTACGAGCAGTACTTC

v_call: TRBV6-5
clone_size: NA
j_call: TRBJ2-2
d_call: TRBD2
cdr3_aa: CASRGRVNTGELFF
cdr3_nt: TGTGCCAGCAGAGGGAGGGTAAACACCGGGGAGCTGTTTTTT

v_call: TRBV11-2
clone_size: NA
j_call: TRBJ2-3
d_call: NA
cdr3_aa: CASSLGAGATDTQYF
cdr3_nt: TGTGCCAGCAGCTTAGGCGCGGGGGCCACAGATACGCAGTATTTT

v_call: TRBV27
clone_size: once
j_call: TRBJ2-7
d_call: NA
cdr3_aa: CASSYREPYEQYF
cdr3_nt: TGTGCCAGCAGTTATCGGGAGCCTTACGAGCAGTACTTC

v_call: TRBV5-1
clone_size: few
j_call: TRBJ1-2
d_call: NA
cdr3_aa: CASSPRQAANYGYTF
cdr3_nt: TGCGCCAGCAGCCCCCGGCAGGCCGCTAACTATGGCTACACCTTC

v_call: TRBV7-9
clone_size: NA
j_call: TRBJ2-1
d_call: TRBD1
cdr3_aa: CASSLGSGTGPNEQFF
cdr3_nt: TGTGCCAGCAGCTTAGGTTCCGGGACAGGGCCGAATGAGCAGTTCTTC

v_call: TRBV7-9
clone_size: NA
j_call: TRBJ2-1
d_call: NA
cdr3_aa: CASSSKGERPDEQFF
cdr3_nt: TGTGCCAGCAGCTCGAAGGGGGAGCGCCCCGATGAGCAGTTCTTC

v_call: TRBV9
clone_size: once
j_call: TRBJ2-3
d_call: TRBD2
cdr3_aa: CASSGPGLAGGVTDTQYF
cdr3_nt: TGTGCCAGCAGCGGACCGGGACTAGCGGGAGGGGTGACAGATACGCAGTATTTT

v_call: TRBV6-5
clone_size: NA
j_call: TRBJ2-5
d_call: NA
cdr3_aa: CASSYSVGKETQYF
cdr3_nt: TGTGCCAGCAGTTACTCAGTGGGCAAAGAGACCCAGTACTTC

v_call: TRBV21-1
clone_size: few
j_call: TRBJ1-5
d_call: NA
cdr3_aa: CASSPPTGPRGPQHF
cdr3_nt: TGTGCCAGCAGCCCCCCGACAGGGCCGAGGGGGCCCCAGCATTTT

v_call: TRBV9
clone_size: NA
j_call: TRBJ2-7
d_call: TRBD1
cdr3_aa: CASSATGDSSYEQYF
cdr3_nt: TGTGCCAGCAGCGCGACAGGGGATTCTTCCTACGAGCAGTACTTC

v_call: TRBV6-5
clone_size: NA
j_call: TRBJ1-5
d_call: NA
cdr3_aa: CASSYSGQNQPQHF
cdr3_nt: TGTGCCAGCAGTTACTCGGGGCAGAATCAGCCCCAGCATTTT

v_call: TRBV6-5
clone_size: few
j_call: TRBJ1-4
d_call: NA
cdr3_aa: CATKGSGVGVLFF
cdr3_nt: TGTGCCACCAAGGGGTCGGGGGTCGGGGTACTGTTTTTT

v_call: TRBV5-1
clone_size: NA
j_call: TRBJ2-7
d_call: NA
cdr3_aa: CASSLADISYEQYF
cdr3_nt: TGCGCCAGCAGCTTGGCCGACATAAGTTACGAGCAGTACTTC